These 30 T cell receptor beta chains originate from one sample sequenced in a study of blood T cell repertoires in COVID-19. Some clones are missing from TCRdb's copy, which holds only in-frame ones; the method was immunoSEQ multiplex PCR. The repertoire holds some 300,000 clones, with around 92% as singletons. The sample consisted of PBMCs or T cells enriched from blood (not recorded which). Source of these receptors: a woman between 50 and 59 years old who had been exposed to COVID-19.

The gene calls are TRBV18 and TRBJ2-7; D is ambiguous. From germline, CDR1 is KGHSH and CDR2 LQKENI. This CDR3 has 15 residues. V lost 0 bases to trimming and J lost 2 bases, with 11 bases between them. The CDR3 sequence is CASSPPSRTPYEQYF. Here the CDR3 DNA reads TGTGCCAGCTCACCACCGTCCAGAACCCCCTACGAGCAGTACTTC.

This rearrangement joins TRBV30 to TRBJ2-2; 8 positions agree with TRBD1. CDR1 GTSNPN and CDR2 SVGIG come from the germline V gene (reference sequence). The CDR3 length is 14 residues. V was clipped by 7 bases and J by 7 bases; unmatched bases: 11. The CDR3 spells CASKTGESHGELFF. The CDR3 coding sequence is TGTGCCTCGAAGACAGGGGAGTCGCACGGGGAGCTGTTTTTT.

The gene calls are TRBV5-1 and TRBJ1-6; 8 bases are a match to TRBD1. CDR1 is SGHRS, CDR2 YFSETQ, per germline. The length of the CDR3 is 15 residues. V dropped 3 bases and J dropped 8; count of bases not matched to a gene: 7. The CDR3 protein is CASSSSDRGDSPLHF. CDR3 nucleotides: TGCGCCAGCAGCTCCTCCGACAGGGGTGATTCACCCCTCCACTTT.

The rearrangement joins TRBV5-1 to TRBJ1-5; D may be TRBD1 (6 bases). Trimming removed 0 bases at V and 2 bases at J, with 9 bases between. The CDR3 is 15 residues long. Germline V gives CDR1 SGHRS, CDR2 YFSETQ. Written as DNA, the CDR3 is TGCGCCAGCAGCTTGGAAGGGGGTGGCAATCAGCCCCAGCATTTT. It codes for CASSLEGGGNQPQHF.

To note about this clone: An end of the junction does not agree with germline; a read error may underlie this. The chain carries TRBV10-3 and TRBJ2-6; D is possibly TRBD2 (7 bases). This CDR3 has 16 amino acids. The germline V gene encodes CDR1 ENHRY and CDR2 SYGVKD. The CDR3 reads CASRGLIASGANVLTF. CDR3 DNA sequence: TGCGCGAGCAGGGGACTAATCGCTTCTGGGGCCAACGTCCTGACTTTC.

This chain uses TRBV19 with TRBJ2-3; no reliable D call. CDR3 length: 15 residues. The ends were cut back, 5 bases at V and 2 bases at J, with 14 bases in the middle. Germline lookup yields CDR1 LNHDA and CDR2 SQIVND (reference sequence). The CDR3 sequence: CASSSHRQVTDTQYF. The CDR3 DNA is TGTGCCAGTAGTTCCCACCGACAAGTCACAGATACGCAGTATTTT.

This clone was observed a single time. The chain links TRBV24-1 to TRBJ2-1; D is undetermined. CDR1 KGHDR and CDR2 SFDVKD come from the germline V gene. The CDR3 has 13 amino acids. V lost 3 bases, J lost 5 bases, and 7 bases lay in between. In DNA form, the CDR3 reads TGTGCCACCAGTGATCCTCCTGACAATGAGCAGTTCTTC. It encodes CATSDPPDNEQFF.

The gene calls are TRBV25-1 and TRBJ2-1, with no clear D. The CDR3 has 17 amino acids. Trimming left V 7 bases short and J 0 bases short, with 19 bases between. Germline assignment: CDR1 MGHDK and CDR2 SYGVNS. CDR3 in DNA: TGTGCCAGCACCGCCCCGGATGGCGCTAGCTCCTACAATGAGCAGTTCTTC. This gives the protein CASTAPDGASSYNEQFF.

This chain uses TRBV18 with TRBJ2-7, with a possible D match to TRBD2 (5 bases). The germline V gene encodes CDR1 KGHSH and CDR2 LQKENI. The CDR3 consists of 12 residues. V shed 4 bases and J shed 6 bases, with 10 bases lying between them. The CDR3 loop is CASSQSRVEQYF. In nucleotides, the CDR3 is TGTGCCAGCTCACAATCGCGGGTCGAGCAGTACTTC.

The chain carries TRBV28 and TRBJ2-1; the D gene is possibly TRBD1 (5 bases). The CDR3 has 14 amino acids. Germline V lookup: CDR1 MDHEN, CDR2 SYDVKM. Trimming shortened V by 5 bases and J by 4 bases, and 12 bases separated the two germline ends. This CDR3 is CASSVDSRYNEQFF. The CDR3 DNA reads TGTGCCAGCAGTGTTGACAGCCGTTACAATGAGCAGTTCTTC. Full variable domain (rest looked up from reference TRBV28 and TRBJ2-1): DVKVTQSSRYLVKRTGEKVFLECVQDMDHENMFWYRQDPGLGLRLIYFSYDVKMKEKGDIPEGYSVSREKKERFSLILESASTNQTSMYLCASSVDSRYNEQFFGPGTRLTVL.

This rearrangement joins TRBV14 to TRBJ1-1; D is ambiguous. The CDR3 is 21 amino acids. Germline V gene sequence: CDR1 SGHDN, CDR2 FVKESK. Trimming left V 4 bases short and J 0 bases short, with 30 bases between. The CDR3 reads CASSRPPSIEGGGLMNTEAFF. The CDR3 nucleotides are TGTGCCAGCAGCCGCCCTCCAAGTATCGAGGGTGGCGGACTGATGAACACTGAAGCTTTCTTT.

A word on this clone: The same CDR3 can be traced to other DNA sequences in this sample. CDR3 in DNA: TGTGCCAGCAGTCCCCCAGGGGGCACAGATACGCAGTATTTT. This gives the protein CASSPPGGTDTQYF. The chain employs TRBV28 and TRBJ2-3; a weak D match, TRBD1 (6 bases). The CDR3 runs to 14 residues. Per germline, CDR1 MDHEN and CDR2 SYDVKM. V dropped 5 bases and J dropped 1 base, with 10 bases sitting between them.

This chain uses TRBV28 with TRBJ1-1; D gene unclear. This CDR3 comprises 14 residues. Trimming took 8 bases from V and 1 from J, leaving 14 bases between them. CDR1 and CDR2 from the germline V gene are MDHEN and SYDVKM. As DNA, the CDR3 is TGTGCCAGCTTACCTGCGGGCAAGAACACTGAAGCTTTCTTT. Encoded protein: CASLPAGKNTEAFF.

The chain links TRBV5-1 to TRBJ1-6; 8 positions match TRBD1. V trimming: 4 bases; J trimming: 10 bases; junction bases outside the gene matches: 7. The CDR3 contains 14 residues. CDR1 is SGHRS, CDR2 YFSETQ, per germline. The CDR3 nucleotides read TGCGCCAGCAGCCAGGGACAGGATAGCTCACCCCTCCACTTT. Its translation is CASSQGQDSSPLHF.

This CDR3 reads CASSLEESRYNSPLHF. CDR3 sequence (DNA): TGCGCCAGCAGCTTGGAGGAGTCTCGGTATAATTCACCCCTCCACTTT. The chain uses TRBV5-1 and TRBJ1-6; D is unresolved. CDR3 size: 16 residues. Germline loops: CDR1 SGHRS, CDR2 YFSETQ. The germline V and J ends were trimmed by 0 bases and 4 bases, with 11 bases remaining between them.

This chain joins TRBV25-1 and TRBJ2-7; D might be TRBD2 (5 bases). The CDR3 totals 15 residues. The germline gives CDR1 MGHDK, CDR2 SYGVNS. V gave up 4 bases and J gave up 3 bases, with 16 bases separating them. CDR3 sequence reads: CASSVPRPGYYEQYF. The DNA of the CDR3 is TGTGCCAGCAGTGTTCCTCGGCCGGGATACTACGAGCAGTACTTC.

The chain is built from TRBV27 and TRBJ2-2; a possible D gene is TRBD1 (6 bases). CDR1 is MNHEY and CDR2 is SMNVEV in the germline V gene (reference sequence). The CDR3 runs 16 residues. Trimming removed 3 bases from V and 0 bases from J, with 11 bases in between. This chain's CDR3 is CASSFPAGANTGELFF. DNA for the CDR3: TGTGCCAGCAGTTTTCCCGCAGGGGCGAACACCGGGGAGCTGTTTTTT.

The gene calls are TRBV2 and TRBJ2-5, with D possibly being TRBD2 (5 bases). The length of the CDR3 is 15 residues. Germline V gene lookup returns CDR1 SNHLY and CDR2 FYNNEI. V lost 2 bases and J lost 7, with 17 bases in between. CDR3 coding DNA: TGTGCCAGCAGTGAATCGGCGGGTCAGAGAGCGACCCAGTACTTC. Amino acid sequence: CASSESAGQRATQYF. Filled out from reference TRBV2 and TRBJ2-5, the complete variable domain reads EPEVTQTPSHQVTQMGQEVILRCVPISNHLYFYWYRQILGQKVEFLVSFYNNEISEKSEIFDDQFSVERPDGSNFTLKIRSTKLEDSAMYFCASSESAGQRATQYFGPGTRLLVL.

CDR3 DNA sequence: TGTGCCACCAGTACTCAGGGGTATCAGCCCCAGCATTTT. Amino acids: CATSTQGYQPQHF. V and J are TRBV19 and TRBJ1-5, with D possibly TRBD1 on 6 matching bases. The germline CDR1 and CDR2 sequences are LNHDA and SQIVND (reference sequence). V gave up 10 bases and J gave up 5 bases, with 15 bases separating them. This CDR3 spans 13 amino acids. The full variable domain, with the rest looked up from reference TRBV19 and TRBJ1-5, is DGGITQSPKYLFRKEGQNVTLSCEQNLNHDAMYWYRQDPGQGLRLIYYSQIVNDFQKGDIAEGYSVSREKKESFPLTVTSAQKNPTAFYLCATSTQGYQPQHFGDGTRLSIL.

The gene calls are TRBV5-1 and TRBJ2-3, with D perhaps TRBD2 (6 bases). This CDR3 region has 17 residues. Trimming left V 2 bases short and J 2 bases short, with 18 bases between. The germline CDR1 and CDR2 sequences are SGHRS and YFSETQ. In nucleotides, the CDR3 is TGCGCCAGCAGCTTTAAGGAGCGGCGGGACGACACAGATACGCAGTATTTT. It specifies CASSFKERRDDTDTQYF.

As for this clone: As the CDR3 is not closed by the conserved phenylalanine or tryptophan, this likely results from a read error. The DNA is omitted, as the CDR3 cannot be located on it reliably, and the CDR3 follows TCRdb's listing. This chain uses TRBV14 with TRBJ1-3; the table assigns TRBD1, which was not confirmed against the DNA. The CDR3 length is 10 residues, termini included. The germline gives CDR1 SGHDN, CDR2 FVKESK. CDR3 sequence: CASSPDRGRT.

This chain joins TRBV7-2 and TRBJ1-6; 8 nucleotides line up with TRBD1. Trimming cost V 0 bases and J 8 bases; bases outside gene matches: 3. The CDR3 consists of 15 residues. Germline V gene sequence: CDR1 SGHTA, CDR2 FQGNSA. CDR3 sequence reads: CASSLAGQVDSPLHF. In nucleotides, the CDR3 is TGTGCCAGCAGCTTAGCGGGACAGGTGGATTCACCCCTCCACTTT.

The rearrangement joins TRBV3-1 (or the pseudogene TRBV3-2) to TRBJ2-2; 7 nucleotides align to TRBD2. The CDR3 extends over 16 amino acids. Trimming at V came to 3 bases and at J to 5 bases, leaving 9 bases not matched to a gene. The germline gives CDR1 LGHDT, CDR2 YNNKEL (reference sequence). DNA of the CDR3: TGTGCCAGCAGCCATTATCGGACTAGGGTAACCGGGGAGCTGTTTTTT. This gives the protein CASSHYRTRVTGELFF.

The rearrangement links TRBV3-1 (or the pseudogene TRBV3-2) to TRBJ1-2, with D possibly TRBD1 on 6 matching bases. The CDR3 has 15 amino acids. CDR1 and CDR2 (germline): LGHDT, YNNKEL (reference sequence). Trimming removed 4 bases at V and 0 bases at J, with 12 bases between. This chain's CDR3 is CASSPPPGANYGYTF. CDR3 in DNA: TGTGCCAGCAGCCCCCCCCCAGGGGCTAACTATGGCTACACCTTC.

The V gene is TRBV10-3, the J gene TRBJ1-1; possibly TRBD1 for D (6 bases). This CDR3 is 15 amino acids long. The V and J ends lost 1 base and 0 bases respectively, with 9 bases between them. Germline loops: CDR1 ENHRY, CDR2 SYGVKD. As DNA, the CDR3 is TGTGCCATCAGTGAGTTAACAGGGATGAACACTGAAGCTTTCTTT. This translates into CAISELTGMNTEAFF.

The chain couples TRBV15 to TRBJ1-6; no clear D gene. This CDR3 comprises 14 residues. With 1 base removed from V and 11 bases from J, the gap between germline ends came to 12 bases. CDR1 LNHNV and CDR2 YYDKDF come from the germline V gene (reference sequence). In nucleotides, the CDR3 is TGTGCCACCAGCAGAGCGAGAGATCAGGCACCCCTCCACTTT. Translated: CATSRARDQAPLHF.

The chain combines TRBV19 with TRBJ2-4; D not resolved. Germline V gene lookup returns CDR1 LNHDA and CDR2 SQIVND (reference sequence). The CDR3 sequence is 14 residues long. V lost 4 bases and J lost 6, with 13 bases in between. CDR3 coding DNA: TGTGCCAGTAGTACAAAGCATATCATAAACATTCAGTACTTC. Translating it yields CASSTKHIINIQYF.

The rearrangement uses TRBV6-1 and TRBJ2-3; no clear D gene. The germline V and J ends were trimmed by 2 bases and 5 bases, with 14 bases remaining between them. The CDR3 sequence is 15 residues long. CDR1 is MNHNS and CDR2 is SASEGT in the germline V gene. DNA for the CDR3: TGTGCCAGCAGTGAAACAGCCAACCCAGGAGATACGCAGTATTTT. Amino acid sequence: CASSETANPGDTQYF.

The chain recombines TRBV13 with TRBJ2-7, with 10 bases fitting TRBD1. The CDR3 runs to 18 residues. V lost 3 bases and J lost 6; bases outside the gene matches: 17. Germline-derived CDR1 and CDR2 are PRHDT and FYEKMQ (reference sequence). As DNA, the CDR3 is TGTGCCAGCAGCTTGGGTTTAGGGACAGGGGCATTTTCAAGCGAGCAGTACTTC. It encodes CASSLGLGTGAFSSEQYF.

CDR3 nucleotide sequence: TGTGCCAGCAGTCCCCTTCTTGGCTACACCTTC. Its protein is CASSPLLGYTF. The chain links TRBV6-5 to TRBJ1-2; D gene uncertain. V lost 5 bases and J 7 bases, leaving 8 bases between the germline ends. CDR1 and CDR2 (germline): MNHEY, SVGAGI. The CDR3 is made up of 11 amino acids.